The T cell receptor beta chain under discussion was sequenced for a study of T cells in Graves' hyperthyroidism and ophthalmopathy. Overall study results and limits: Also found in blood were most expanded thyroid clonotypes above 0.001.

Per the germline V gene, CDR1 is MDHEN and CDR2 is SYDVKM. With V trimmed by 5 bases and J by 0 bases, 6 bases remained unmatched. This CDR3 has 16 amino acids. There were TCR beta CDR3 regions amplified from RNA transcripts. The primer set for the first-round RT-PCR of the TCR CDR3 was HTBI. MiXCR, run by TCRdb on the multiplex PCR reads, gives a single entry per CDR3 protein. Of 380,000 or so distinct CDR3 sequences listed, approximately 15% are singletons. This clonotype has a count of ten or more. Its cognate antigen is unknown. Source material: blood. This receptor was taken from a woman in her twenties or thirties with Graves' hyperthyroidism. V and J are TRBV28 and TRBJ1-5, with 8 bases aligning to TRBD1. The DNA for the CDR3 is TGTGCCAGCAGTCTCGGGACAGGCTATAGCAATCAGCCCCAGCATTTT. Translated: CASSLGTGYSNQPQHF. The full variable domain, completed using reference TRBV28 and TRBJ1-5, is DVKVTQSSRYLVKRTGEKVFLECVQDMDHENMFWYRQDPGLGLRLIYFSYDVKMKEKGDIPEGYSVSREKKERFSLILESASTNQTSMYLCASSLGTGYSNQPQHFGDGTRLSIL.